The T cell receptor beta chain described here comes from a study of early T cells in non-severe SARS-CoV-2 infection. Study as a whole: The chains were unpaired, and the sequenced material was bulk RNA from unsorted whole blood. Findings and caveats of the study: Matches to VDJdb favored anti-spike CD8 responses and missed private and CD4 specificities.

In this sample, this clonotype turned up many times. The antigen is not known. The ends were cut back, 6 bases at V and 0 bases at J, with 11 bases in the middle. Germline assignment: CDR1 MGHDK and CDR2 SYGVNS. The CDR3 runs to 15 residues. Unique molecular identifiers tagged individual cDNA molecules. TCRdb independently ran MiXCR on the 5' RACE reads; one entry per CDR3 protein. Among approximately 30,000 distinct CDR3 sequences listed, 4.7% were seen once. The specimen was whole blood. The source is an adult who was a healthcare worker with PCR-confirmed SARS-CoV-2 infection or an uninfected control (not recorded which). The V and J genes are TRBV25-1 and TRBJ1-4; D is perhaps TRBD1 (6 bases). CDR3 DNA: TGTGCCAGCAGCAAGTCAGGGGCAACTAATGAAAAACTGTTTTTT. It is translated as CASSKSGATNEKLFF.